Below are 7 T cell receptor beta chains sequenced from a single sample in a study of T-cell reconstitution after alpha-beta-depleted transplantation in children. Preparation of the TCRbeta library used unique molecular identifiers. Via MiXCR, TCRdb re-called the PCR reads, giving one row per CDR3 protein. This table has 150,000 to 250,000 distinct CDR3 sequences, 13% to 15% appearing once. Sequencing was performed on PBMCs from the stem cell graft donor, taken from the stem cell graft. These receptors all come from a human donor who donated a stem cell graft to a child with acute lymphoblastic leukemia.

At least ten counts were recorded for this clonotype. The V call is TRBV28, the J call TRBJ1-1; no definite D call. Trimming left V 6 bases short and J 1 base short, with 6 bases between. The CDR3 contains 12 residues. Per germline, CDR1 MDHEN and CDR2 SYDVKM. CDR3 sequence: CASRSQNTEAFF. The CDR3, as DNA: TGTGCCAGCAGGTCCCAGAACACTGAAGCTTTCTTT.

This clonotype was recorded many times. This chain uses TRBV4-1 with TRBJ1-5; no clear D gene. Looked up from germline, CDR1 is MGHRA and CDR2 is YSYEKL. Trimming removed 3 bases from V and 0 bases from J, with 9 bases in between. The CDR3 consists of 15 residues. This CDR3 reads CASSQASDSNQPQHF. CDR3 bases: TGCGCCAGCAGCCAGGCCAGCGATAGCAATCAGCCCCAGCATTTT.

The gene calls are TRBV10-3 and TRBJ2-1; D is unresolved. The CDR3 has 15 residues. Between the trimmed V and J ends, which lost 6 bases and 0 bases, there was a span of 12 bases. Germline CDR1 ENHRY, CDR2 SYGVKD. The CDR3 loop reads CAISLAVLSYNEQFF. The CDR3 bases are TGTGCCATCAGCCTTGCGGTCCTCTCCTACAATGAGCAGTTCTTC.

In the case of this clonotype: It may be a read error: a sequence one base away is much more abundant. This rearrangement joins TRBV5-1 to TRBJ2-1; D is unclear. This CDR3 contains 15 residues. Germline V gene lookup returns CDR1 SGHRS and CDR2 YFSETQ. Deletions cut 0 bases from V and 6 bases from J, with 13 bases between. The CDR3 DNA follows: TGCGCCAGCAGCTTGGTGCAGCGAGACCCCAATGAGCAGTTCTTC. This translates into CASSLVQRDPNEQFF.

The V and J genes are TRBV5-4 and TRBJ2-1, with 11 bases aligning to TRBD2. Germline CDR1 and CDR2: SGHNT and YYREEE (reference sequence). V lost 2 bases, J lost 7 bases, and 8 bases stayed unmatched. The CDR3 length is 16 residues. CDR3 residues: CASSFPGTSGENEQFF. CDR3 in DNA: TGTGCCAGCAGCTTCCCCGGGACTAGCGGAGAGAATGAGCAGTTCTTC.

The chain has TRBV10-3 and TRBJ2-1; D tentatively reads TRBD1 or TRBD2 (5 bases each). Germline V lookup: CDR1 ENHRY, CDR2 SYGVKD. V dropped 6 bases and J dropped 6 bases, with 27 bases sitting between them. The CDR3 loop spans 18 amino acids. CDR3 sequence (DNA): TGTGCCATCAGAAATTCCGGGACCCTCTCGAGCTCGGGCAATGAGCAGTTCTTC. Protein product: CAIRNSGTLSSSGNEQFF.

At least ten counts were recorded for this clonotype. The CDR3 DNA sequence: TGTGCCAGCTCGGGCGGGAGGAGTTCCTACGAGCAGTACTTC. Amino acids: CASSGGRSSYEQYF. The chain recombines TRBV7-9 with TRBJ2-7, with 8 bases aligning to TRBD2. Germline V gene sequence: CDR1 SEHNR, CDR2 FQNEAQ (reference sequence). The CDR3 runs to 14 residues. With V trimmed by 8 bases and J by 1 base, 7 bases remained unmatched.